This is a list of T cell receptor beta chains from one sample in a study of beta chain features in type 1 diabetes. Produced via immunoSEQ multiplex PCR; TCRdb's table is partial and in-frame only. The sample has 500,000 to 850,000 clones, 11% to 15% seen once. Sequencing was carried out using naive CD4+ T cells from blood. Receptors originate from a man younger than 30 with type 1 diabetes. The CDR3 runs from the conserved cysteine through the conserved F or W. D genes are given only for firm matches. Expanded clones get a size class; other rows say once, few or many, or leave the size out.

size,V,J,D,CDR3,DNA
few,TRBV18,TRBJ2-7,TRBD1,CASSLQGALIYEQYF,TGTGCCAGCTCCTTACAGGGGGCCCTTATCTACGAGCAGTACTTC
.,TRBV4-2,TRBJ1-1,.,CASSQDPQGMNTEAFF,TGTGCCAGCAGCCAAGATCCTCAGGGTATGAACACTGAAGCTTTCTTT
few,TRBV27,TRBJ1-2,.,CATSSGSNYGYTF,TGTGCCACCTCTTCTGGGTCTAACTATGGCTACACCTTC
.,TRBV5-1,TRBJ2-7,TRBD1,CASYDRDRAAYEQYF,TGCGCCAGCTACGACCGGGACAGGGCCGCCTACGAGCAGTACTTC
.,TRBV5-1,TRBJ2-7,TRBD2,CASSFLPGTSGSYEQYF,TGCGCCAGCAGCTTCTTGCCGGGGACTAGCGGGTCCTACGAGCAGTACTTC
few,TRBV7-8,TRBJ1-1,.,CASSLAANTEAFF,TGTGCCAGCAGCTTAGCCGCGAACACTGAAGCTTTCTTT
few,TRBV28,TRBJ2-3,.,CATKRGQSTDTQYF,TGTGCCACCAAACGTGGACAAAGCACAGATACGCAGTATTTT
few,TRBV5-1,TRBJ2-7,TRBD2,CASSLAVVNRLAAYEQYF,TGCGCCAGCAGCTTGGCCGTGGTCAACAGACTAGCGGCCTACGAGCAGTACTTC
few,TRBV7-2,TRBJ2-5,TRBD1,CASSPQGETQYF,TGTGCCAGCAGCCCACAGGGGGAGACCCAGTACTTC
few,TRBV6-5,TRBJ1-5,.,CASSYKGLSNQPQHF,TGTGCCAGCAGTTACAAGGGGCTAAGCAATCAGCCCCAGCATTTT
few,TRBV7-8,TRBJ1-6,.,CASSLSGSRSPLHF,TGTGCCAGCAGCCTTTCAGGGTCGCGTTCACCCCTCCACTTT
.,TRBV7-9,TRBJ2-2,TRBD2,CASTLSGPRELFF,TGTGCCAGCACCCTTAGCGGGCCCCGGGAGCTGTTTTTT
.,TRBV10-3,TRBJ2-2,.,CAISGVWGPNTGELFF,TGTGCCATCAGTGGCGTTTGGGGCCCGAACACCGGGGAGCTGTTTTTT
.,TRBV9,TRBJ1-4,.,CASSVDQGRSEKLFF,TGTGCCAGCAGCGTAGACCAGGGACGTAGTGAAAAACTGTTTTTT
.,TRBV29-1,TRBJ2-7,TRBD2,CSVATSGRSYEQYF,TGCAGCGTTGCTACTAGCGGGAGATCTTACGAGCAGTACTTC
few,TRBV6-1,TRBJ1-4,TRBD1,CASNRRTGGEEKLFF,TGTGCCAGCAACCGGAGGACAGGGGGCGAAGAAAAACTGTTTTTT
.,TRBV5-1,TRBJ2-1,TRBD2,CASSPGGTGSYNEQFF,TGCGCCAGCAGCCCCGGGGGGACGGGGTCCTACAATGAGCAGTTCTTC
.,TRBV28,TRBJ1-2,.,CASSLFDESNYGYTF,TGTGCCAGCAGTTTATTTGACGAATCGAACTATGGCTACACCTTC
.,TRBV14,TRBJ2-1,.,CASSPLAGNNEQFF,TGTGCCAGCAGCCCCCTGGCAGGGAACAATGAGCAGTTCTTC
.,TRBV27,TRBJ1-6,.,CASSLGRDYNSPLHF,TGTGCCAGCAGTTTGGGCAGGGACTATAATTCACCCCTCCACTTT
.,TRBV2,TRBJ2-4,TRBD2,CASSEWSGGAKNIQYF,TGTGCCAGCAGTGAGTGGTCGGGGGGTGCGAAAAACATTCAGTACTTC
few,TRBV30,TRBJ2-1,TRBD2,CAWSVQSGGYNEQFF,TGTGCCTGGAGTGTACAGAGCGGGGGGTACAATGAGCAGTTCTTC
few,TRBV7-2,TRBJ2-2,TRBD1,CASSLGQGRTGELFF,TGTGCCAGCAGCTTGGGACAGGGGCGCACCGGGGAGCTGTTTTTT
.,TRBV5-1,TRBJ2-1,.,CASSLARAGQSEQFF,TGCGCCAGCAGCTTGGCTAGGGCAGGTCAGAGTGAGCAGTTCTTC
.,TRBV30,TRBJ1-5,.,CAWTGRSNQPQHF,TGTGCCTGGACCGGACGGTCAAATCAGCCCCAGCATTTT
few,TRBV9,TRBJ1-1,.,CASSVGIGVNTEAFF,TGTGCCAGCAGCGTAGGGATTGGTGTGAACACTGAAGCTTTCTTT
few,TRBV13,TRBJ1-4,.,CASSLDGASSEKLFF,TGTGCCAGCAGCTTAGATGGGGCCTCGAGTGAAAAACTGTTTTTT
few,TRBV7-9,TRBJ1-3,.,CASSSGAGDSGNTIYF,TGTGCCAGCAGCTCGGGCGCAGGGGACTCTGGAAACACCATATATTTT
.,TRBV4-2,TRBJ1-6,.,CASGQNNSPLHF,TGTGCCAGCGGACAGAATAATTCACCCCTCCACTTT
few,TRBV30,TRBJ1-5,.,CAWTAGTNQPQHF,TGTGCCTGGACCGCAGGGACAAATCAGCCCCAGCATTTT